A selection of T cell receptor beta chains follows, all from one sample in a study of T cells in Graves' hyperthyroidism and ophthalmopathy. TCRdb called the multiplex PCR reads again in MiXCR, with one record for every CDR3 protein. The data contain nearly 600,000 distinct CDR3 sequences, 14% of them singletons. The sequencing input was blood. All receptors derive from a woman aged 25-40 years with Graves' hyperthyroidism that later progressed to Graves' ophthalmopathy. Each CDR3 is given with its conserved first and last residue. A D gene is named only where the DNA matches it firmly. Some rows have no size entry. The others give once, few or many, or a class for an expanded clone.

d_call	v_call	clone_size	j_call	cdr3_nt	cdr3_aa
TRBD1	TRBV5-4	few	TRBJ2-7	TGTGCCAGCAGCTTGGAGGGACAGGGCACCGACGAGCAGTACTTC	CASSLEGQGTDEQYF
-	TRBV18	many	TRBJ2-3	TGTGCCAGCTCACAAGCGACGCTAAGCACAGATACGCAGTATTTT	CASSQATLSTDTQYF
-	TRBV12-3/TRBV12-4	many	TRBJ1-6	TGTGCCAGCAGTTTAAGTATCGAGGGGGGACACACCCTGGGGAAATCACCCCTCCACTTT	CASSLSIEGGHTLGKSPLHF
TRBD1	TRBV11-2	many	TRBJ1-1	TGTGCCAGCAGCCCCCGGACAGGGAACACTGAAGCTTTCTTT	CASSPRTGNTEAFF
-	TRBV14	many	TRBJ1-2	TGTGCCAGCAGCCAACAGAACTATGGCTACACCTTC	CASSQQNYGYTF
TRBD1	TRBV20-1	many	TRBJ1-2	TGCAGTGCTGGGGCGTCGGGACAGGGTTTCTACGGCTACACCTTC	CSAGASGQGFYGYTF
-	TRBV6-1	many	TRBJ2-7	TGTGCCACCACGGACAGCTCCTACGAGCAGTACTTC	CATTDSSYEQYF
-	TRBV6-5	few	TRBJ2-2	TGTGCCAGCAGTTCCTACCCCCCGACTGGCGGTATCCGATCAAGCACCGGGGAGCTGTTTTTT	CASSSYPPTGGIRSSTGELFF
-	TRBV6-1	-	TRBJ2-2	TGTGCCAGCGGACCTGGAGCCGGGGAGCTGTTTTTT	CASGPGAGELFF
-	TRBV7-9	many	TRBJ1-2	TGTGCCAGCAGCTTAGCGTGGCAGGGGATCGATGGCTACACCTTC	CASSLAWQGIDGYTF
TRBD1	TRBV29-1	-	TRBJ1-6	TGCAGCGTTGGACAGGGATACGGTTCACCCCTCCACTTT	CSVGQGYGSPLHF
-	TRBV12-3/TRBV12-4	few	TRBJ1-5	TGTGCCAGCAGTTTCGGGTTCGGCAATCAGCCCCAGCATTTT	CASSFGFGNQPQHF
-	TRBV27	-	TRBJ1-2	TGTGCCAGCAGGGGCGGGAGCGAGAACTATGGCTACACCTTC	CASRGGSENYGYTF